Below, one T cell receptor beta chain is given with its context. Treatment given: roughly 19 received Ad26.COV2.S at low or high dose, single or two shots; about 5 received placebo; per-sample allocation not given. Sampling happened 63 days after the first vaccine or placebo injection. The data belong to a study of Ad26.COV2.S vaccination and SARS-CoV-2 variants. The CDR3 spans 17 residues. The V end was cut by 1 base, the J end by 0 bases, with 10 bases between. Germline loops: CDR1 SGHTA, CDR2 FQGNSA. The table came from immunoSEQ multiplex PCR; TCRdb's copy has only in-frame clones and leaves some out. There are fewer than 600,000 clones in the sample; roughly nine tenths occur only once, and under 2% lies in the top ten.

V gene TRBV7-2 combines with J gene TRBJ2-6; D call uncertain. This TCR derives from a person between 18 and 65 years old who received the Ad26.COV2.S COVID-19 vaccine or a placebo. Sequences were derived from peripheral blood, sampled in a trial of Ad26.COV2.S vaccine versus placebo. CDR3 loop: CASSLVASYSGANVLTF. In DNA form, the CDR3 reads TGTGCCAGCAGCTTAGTCGCCAGCTACTCTGGGGCCAACGTCCTGACTTTC.